This TCR beta chain was captured in a study of blood T cell repertoires in COVID-19. This table comes from immunoSEQ multiplex PCR, and its TCRdb copy is limited to in-frame clones, with some not included. This table holds roughly 190,000 clones, roughly 80% found once. Germline V gene data show CDR1 as GTSNPN and CDR2 as SVGIG (reference sequence). The CDR3 is 12 residues long. V shed 6 bases and J shed 1 base, with 6 bases lying between them. Sequencing was performed on peripheral blood. The clonotype was recovered from a man between 60 and 70 years old with acute or convalescent COVID-19. This sequence joins TRBV30 and TRBJ2-2; weak D call: TRBD1 (6 bases). The CDR3 here is CACRGNTGELFF. CDR3 in DNA: TGTGCCTGCAGGGGGAACACCGGGGAGCTGTTTTTT.